This T cell receptor (beta chain) was retrieved from a study of T cell responses to AZD1222 COVID-19 vaccine (dated by TCRdb to 2020 to 2023). About the study as a whole: TCR sequencing covered fewer than 250 trial participants: approximately 200 given two doses of AZD1222 and some 25 given two doses of MenACWY control vaccine. Trial participants were enrolled by age into subgroups of 18-55, 56-69 and 70-plus years, and 148, 28 and 57 TCR-sequenced participants, respectively, were included in these subgroups.

Concerning this clone itself: Its antigen is currently not known. Base qualities are not at hand, and no much larger clone is one base apart.

The time point label corresponds to: about 28 days (+/-7) after the second vaccine dose. AZD1222 recipients with second doses at about 4 weeks or about 12 weeks were pooled, because spike-specific TCR depth and breadth did not differ between schedules. Vaccinee samples were obtained from the UK trials COV001 and COV002, which included a single-blind randomized controlled phase 2/3 trial of AZD1222 (ChAdOx1 nCoV-19) in healthy adults. Trial participant PBMC samples were collected at day 0 and day 28 after the second dose for TCRbeta chain sequencing. The CDR3 regions of human TCRbeta chains were analyzed by immunosequencing. For the original study's pipeline: Repertoire TCRs were matched against a reference library of SARS-CoV-2-specific TCRs generated with the MIRA antigen-specificity platform. Breadth was defined as the fraction of unique TCRs that were SARS-CoV-2-associated, and depth was defined as the fraction of total T cells that were SARS-CoV-2-associated. Using the MIRA data, every spike-specific TCR was mapped to the spike region that the TCR reacted to and assigned to either a CD4 or a CD8 class. Log10-transformed breadth and depth values were compared by one-way ANOVA with Sidak's multiple comparisons tests. The source is immuneACCESS, and TCRdb retained only in-frame sequences with V and J called. Part of the clones is not carried over; for the studies checked, unresolved V genes explain less than half of this, and the remainder is unexplained. The V and J calls and clone size were taken over from that table, and D and trimming were inferred from the DNA. The table for this sample lists 200,000 or so clones; roughly 92% of them were counted only once. 1% of the sample lies in the top ten.

Here is what the overall study found, with its caveats: Participants were mostly white British, with more females than males. The authors suggested clonal diversity may have been underestimated. A significant rise in spike-specific TCR breadth and depth was observed after two AZD1222 doses relative to day 0 and relative to MenACWY recipients. No day 14 peak-response samples were available, so repertoires were characterized only after the peak T cell response. Conclusions about previously exposed vaccinees were limited because only six AZD1222 recipients were SARS-CoV-2 seropositive at baseline. Nearly half of unique spike-specific TCRs reportedly recognized epitopes outside regions mutated in the B.1.351 and B.1.1.7 variants. Vaccine-associated CD4 TCRs spanned the whole spike protein, with dominant responses in regions 160-218 and 743-854. In the small 56-69-year group, the increase in depth fell short of significance, most likely because of low power.

Sequencing used peripheral blood, obtained 28 days after the second AZD1222 dose. This clonotype was sampled from an adult who received the AZD1222 COVID-19 vaccine.

The CDR3 has the sequence CASSFQGSNQPQHF. The sequenced DNA is TGTGCCAGCAGCTTCCAGGGAAGCAATCAGCCCCAGCATTTT. Rearrangement joined TRBV7-8 to TRBJ1-5; a tentative D call is TRBD1 (5 bases match). As encoded in the germline V gene, CDR1 is SGHVS while CDR2 is FQNEAQ. Including cysteine and phenylalanine, the CDR3 has 14 amino acids. The kept DNA is CDR3 alone, 42 bases in frame from the first base. V loses 3 bases, J loses 1 base, and the germline ends lie 7 bases apart.